This TCR beta chain was identified during a study of PD-1 blockade in classical Hodgkin lymphoma. Whole-study findings and limits: At baseline, newly diagnosed patients reportedly showed less TCR diversity than healthy donors. Complete responders' baseline diversity resembled that of newly diagnosed patients. The origin of the repertoire differences remains undefined, with disease activity or prior therapy as possible causes.

Every patient had relapsed following autologous stem cell transplantation, and cohorts differed in brentuximab vedotin exposure. After thawing, PBMCs were subjected to magnetic negative selection to isolate CD8+ T cells. Sequencing used immunoSEQ multiplex PCR; TCRdb keeps in-frame clones, though not all of them. The sample gives over 25,000 clones, 80% to 90% of which show up once; 6% to 8% is in the top ten. Details on this clone: Antigen: not known.

Trimming pared 4 bases from V and 2 bases from J, leaving 11 bases between. Germline CDR1 and CDR2: SGHDT and YYEEEE. The CDR3 is made up of 14 amino acids. Specimen: CD8+ T cells from blood, collected at baseline. The clonotype was recovered from a human donor with classical Hodgkin lymphoma. The chain recombines TRBV5-6 with TRBJ2-3; no firm D call. CDR3 DNA: TGTGCCAGCAGCCTTCCCCACTACACAGATACGCAGTATTTT. Protein product: CASSLPHYTDTQYF.